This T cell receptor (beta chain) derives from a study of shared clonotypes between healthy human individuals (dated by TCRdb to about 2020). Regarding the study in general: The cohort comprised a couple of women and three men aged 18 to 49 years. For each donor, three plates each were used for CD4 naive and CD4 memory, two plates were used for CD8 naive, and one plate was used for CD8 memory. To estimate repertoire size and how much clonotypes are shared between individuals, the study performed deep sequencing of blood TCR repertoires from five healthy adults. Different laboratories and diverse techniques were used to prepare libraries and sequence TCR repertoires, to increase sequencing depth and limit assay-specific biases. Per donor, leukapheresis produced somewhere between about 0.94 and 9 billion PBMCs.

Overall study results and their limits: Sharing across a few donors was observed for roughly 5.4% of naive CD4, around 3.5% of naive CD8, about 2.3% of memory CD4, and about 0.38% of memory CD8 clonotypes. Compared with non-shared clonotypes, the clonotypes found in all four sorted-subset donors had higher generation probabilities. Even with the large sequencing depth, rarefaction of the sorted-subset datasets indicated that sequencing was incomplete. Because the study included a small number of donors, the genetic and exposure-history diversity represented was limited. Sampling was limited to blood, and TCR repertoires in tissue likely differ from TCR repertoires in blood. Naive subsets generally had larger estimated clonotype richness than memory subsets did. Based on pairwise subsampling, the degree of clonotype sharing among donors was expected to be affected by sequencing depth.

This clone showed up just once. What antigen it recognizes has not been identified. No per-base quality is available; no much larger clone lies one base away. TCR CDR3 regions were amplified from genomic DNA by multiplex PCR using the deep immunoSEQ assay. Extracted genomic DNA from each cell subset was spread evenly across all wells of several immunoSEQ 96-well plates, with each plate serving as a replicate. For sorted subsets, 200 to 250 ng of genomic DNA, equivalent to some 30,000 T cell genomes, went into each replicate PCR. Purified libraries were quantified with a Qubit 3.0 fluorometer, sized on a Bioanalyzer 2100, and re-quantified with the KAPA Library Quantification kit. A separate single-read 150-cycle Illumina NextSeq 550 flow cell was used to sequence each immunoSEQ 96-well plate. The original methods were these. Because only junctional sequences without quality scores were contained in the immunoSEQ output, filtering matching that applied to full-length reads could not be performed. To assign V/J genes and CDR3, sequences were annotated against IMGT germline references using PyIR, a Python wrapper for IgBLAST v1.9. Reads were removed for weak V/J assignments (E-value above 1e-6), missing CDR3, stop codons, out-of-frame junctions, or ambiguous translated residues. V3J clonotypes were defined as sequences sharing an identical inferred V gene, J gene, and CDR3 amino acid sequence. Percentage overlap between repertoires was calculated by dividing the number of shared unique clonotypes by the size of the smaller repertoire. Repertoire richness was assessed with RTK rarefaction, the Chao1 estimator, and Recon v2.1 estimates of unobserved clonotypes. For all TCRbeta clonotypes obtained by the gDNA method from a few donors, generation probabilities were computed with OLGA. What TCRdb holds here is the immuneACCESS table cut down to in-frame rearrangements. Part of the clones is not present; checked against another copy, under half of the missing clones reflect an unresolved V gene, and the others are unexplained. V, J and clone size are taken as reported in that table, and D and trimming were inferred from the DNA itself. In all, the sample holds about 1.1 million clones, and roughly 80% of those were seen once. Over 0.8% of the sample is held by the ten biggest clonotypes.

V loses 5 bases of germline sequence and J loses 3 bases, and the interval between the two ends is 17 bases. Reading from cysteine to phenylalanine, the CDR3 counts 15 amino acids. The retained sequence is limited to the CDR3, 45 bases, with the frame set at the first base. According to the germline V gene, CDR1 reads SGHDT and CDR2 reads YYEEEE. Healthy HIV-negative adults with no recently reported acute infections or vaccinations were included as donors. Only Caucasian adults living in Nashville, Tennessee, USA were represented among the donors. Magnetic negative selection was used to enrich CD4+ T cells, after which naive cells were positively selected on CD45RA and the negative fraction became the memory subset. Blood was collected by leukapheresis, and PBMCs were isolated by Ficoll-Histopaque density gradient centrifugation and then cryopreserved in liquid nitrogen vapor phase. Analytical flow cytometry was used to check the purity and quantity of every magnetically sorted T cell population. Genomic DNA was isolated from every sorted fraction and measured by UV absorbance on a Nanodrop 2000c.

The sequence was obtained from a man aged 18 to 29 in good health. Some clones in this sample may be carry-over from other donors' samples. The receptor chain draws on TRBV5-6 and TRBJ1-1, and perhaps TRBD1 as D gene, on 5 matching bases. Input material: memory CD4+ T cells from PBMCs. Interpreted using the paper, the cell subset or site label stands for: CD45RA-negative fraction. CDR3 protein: CASSSPSRVDTEAFF. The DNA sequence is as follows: TGTGCCAGCAGTTCCCCATCCAGGGTAGACACTGAAGCTTTCTTT.